Below, 9 T cell receptor beta chains from the same sample are listed, as sequenced in a study of technical replicates of blood from a few donors. Sequencing used immunoSEQ multiplex PCR; TCRdb keeps in-frame clones, though not all of them. The table includes tens of thousands of clones, around 97% detected once. Sequencing was performed on T cells isolated from PBMCs. These receptors were taken from a human donor in good health.

The CDR3 sequence is CASSLVGGSYEQYF. CDR3 nucleotides: TGTGCCAGCAGCTTAGTTGGGGGGTCCTACGAGCAGTACTTC. V usage is TRBV11-1 and J usage is TRBJ2-7; TRBD2 might be the D (6 bases). CDR3 length: 14 residues. Trimming took off 1 base at V and 1 base at J, with 8 bases between the two ends. Germline V CDR1 and CDR2: SGHAT, FQDESV (reference sequence).

The chain is built from TRBV11-1 and TRBJ1-6; 8 bases map to TRBD1. This CDR3 has 11 residues. Per germline, CDR1 SGHAT and CDR2 FQDESV (reference sequence). With 5 bases clipped from V and 17 bases from J, the junction kept 5 bases outside the gene matches. The CDR3 is CASSLDREIHF. The CDR3 nucleotides read TGTGCCAGCAGCCTGGACAGGGAAATCCACTTT.

The rearrangement links TRBV7-9 to TRBJ1-4; D remains ambiguous. Trimming stripped 6 bases from V and 11 bases from J, with 16 bases between. CDR1 is SEHNR, CDR2 FQNEAQ, per germline (reference sequence). The CDR3 runs 13 residues. CDR3 amino acids: CASRPRGLAKLFF. The CDR3 nucleotides are TGTGCCAGCAGACCCCGGGGTTTAGCGAAACTGTTTTTT.

The chain has TRBV29-1 and TRBJ1-2; weak D call: TRBD1 (6 bases). Trimming pared 6 bases from V and 5 bases from J, leaving 16 bases between. The CDR3 is 13 residues long. Germline CDR1 and CDR2: SQVTM and ANQGSEA. CDR3 sequence (DNA): TGCAGCGTCGAGAAGGACAGTCGGTATGGCTACACCTTC. It specifies CSVEKDSRYGYTF.

The V call is TRBV7-6, the J call TRBJ2-7; 9 nucleotides align to TRBD2. The CDR3 length is 14 residues. Germline CDR1 is SGHVS and CDR2 is FNYEAQ. With 4 bases clipped from V and 6 bases from J, the junction kept 7 bases outside the gene matches. The CDR3: CASSSGLALGEQYF. CDR3 sequence (DNA): TGTGCCAGCAGCTCGGGACTAGCACTCGGCGAGCAGTACTTC. The complete variable domain, with remaining parts taken from reference TRBV7-6 and TRBJ2-7, reads GAGVSQSPRYKVTKRGQDVALRCDPISGHVSLYWYRQALGQGPEFLTYFNYEAQQDKSGLPNDRFSAERPEGSISTLTIQRTEQRDSAMYRCASSSGLALGEQYFGPGTRLTVT.

The CDR3 protein is CASSPVTREARETQYF. In nucleotides, the CDR3 is TGTGCCAGCAGCCCTGTGACCAGGGAGGCAAGGGAGACCCAGTACTTC. V is TRBV11-2 and J is TRBJ2-5; TRBD2 might be the D (6 bases). Trimming removed 5 bases from V and 5 bases from J, with 21 bases in between. The length of the CDR3 is 16 residues. The germline V gene has CDR1 SGHAT and CDR2 FQNNGV.

The genes are TRBV7-8 and TRBJ1-1; D is unclear. This CDR3 region has 12 residues. Between the trimmed V and J ends, which lost 3 bases and 2 bases, there was a span of 4 bases. Germline CDR1 is SGHVS and CDR2 is FQNEAQ. CDR3 DNA: TGTGCCAGCAGCTTGACTAACACTGAAGCTTTCTTT. The encoded protein is CASSLTNTEAFF.

In its sample, this clone was seen a few times. The V gene is TRBV27, the J gene TRBJ1-6; 9 nucleotides match TRBD1. Germline V gene lookup returns CDR1 MNHEY and CDR2 SMNVEV (reference sequence). The V and J ends lost 2 bases and 2 bases, in that order; junction bases with no gene match: 4. The CDR3 is 17 residues long. The DNA of the CDR3 is TGTGCCAGCAGTTTAGGAAACAGGGGGCCCTATAATTCACCCCTCCACTTT. Encoded protein: CASSLGNRGPYNSPLHF.

The V and J genes are TRBV6-1 and TRBJ2-1; TRBD2 might be the D (6 bases). The V gene lost 10 bases and the J gene lost 4 bases, with 20 bases spanning the gap. Germline CDR1 and CDR2: MNHNS and SASEGT. This CDR3 contains 15 residues. CDR3 DNA sequence: TGTGCCAACTCTATACGTCCAGGGAGGTACAATGAGCAGTTCTTC. Protein sequence: CANSIRPGRYNEQFF.